The 25 T cell receptor beta chains below come from one sample, sequenced in a study of blood T cell repertoires in COVID-19. The assay was immunoSEQ multiplex PCR, and TCRdb's table has in-frame clones only and misses some. There are 180,000 or so clones in the sample; around 78% occur only once, and around 2.8% lies in the top ten. Sequenced input: peripheral blood. The receptors were gathered from a woman of 80 years or more with active or convalescent COVID-19.

V and J are TRBV5-4 and TRBJ2-1, with TRBD2 matching 9 bases. V shed 3 bases, J shed 3 bases, and the junction held 7 bases outside the gene matches. Looked up from germline, CDR1 is SGHNT and CDR2 is YYREEE (reference sequence). The CDR3 spans 16 residues. The CDR3 coding sequence is TGTGCCAGCAGCTATTTCGGGACTAGCATCTACAATGAGCAGTTCTTC. It codes for CASSYFGTSIYNEQFF.

The V call is TRBV9, the J call TRBJ2-7, with D tentatively TRBD2 (5 bases). Germline V gives CDR1 SGDLS, CDR2 YYNGEE. Trimming left V 0 bases short and J 3 bases short, with 13 bases between. The CDR3 is 15 amino acids. CDR3 DNA: TGTGCCAGCAGCGTAGGAGTCGAGGGTGTCTACGAGCAGTACTTC. Protein: CASSVGVEGVYEQYF. Supplemented by reference TRBV9 and TRBJ2-7, the full variable domain reads DSGVTQTPKHLITATGQRVTLRCSPRSGDLSVYWYQQSLDQGLQFLIQYYNGEERAKGNILERFSAQQFPDLHSELNLSSLELGDSALYFCASSVGVEGVYEQYFGPGTRLTVT.

This rearrangement joins TRBV7-9 to TRBJ2-7, with D unclear. The CDR3 consists of 14 residues. Germline V gives CDR1 SEHNR, CDR2 FQNEAQ (reference sequence). With 2 bases removed from V and 0 bases from J, the gap between germline ends came to 8 bases. CDR3 DNA sequence: TGTGCCAGCAGCTTACTACAGTCCTCCTACGAGCAGTACTTC. Protein product: CASSLLQSSYEQYF.

This CDR3 is CASSEWAGGRFF. CDR3 nucleotide sequence: TGTGCCAGCAGTGAATGGGCGGGGGGGCGGTTCTTC. The genes are TRBV2 and TRBJ2-1; 9 bases align to TRBD2. Looked up from germline, CDR1 is SNHLY and CDR2 is FYNNEI. The trim removed 2 bases at V and 15 bases at J, leaving 5 bases unmatched. This CDR3 has 12 amino acids.

V and J are TRBV28 and TRBJ2-7; D is unresolved. There are 13 residues in the CDR3. With 2 bases removed from V and 3 bases from J, the gap between germline ends came to 8 bases. CDR1 MDHEN and CDR2 SYDVKM come from the germline V gene. CDR3 nucleotide sequence: TGTGCCAGCAGTTTAGACATAATCTACGAGCAGTACTTC. This codes for CASSLDIIYEQYF.

There are a few counts of this clone. The genes are TRBV27 and TRBJ1-2, with D possibly matching TRBD1 (6 bases). Deletions cut 4 bases from V and 8 bases from J, with 11 bases between. This CDR3 has 12 residues. The germline V gene has CDR1 MNHEY and CDR2 SMNVEV (reference sequence). The CDR3 is CASSSGATGYTF. CDR3 in DNA: TGTGCCAGCAGTTCAGGGGCGACGGGCTACACCTTC.

This chain joins TRBV6-2 or TRBV6-3 and TRBJ1-1, with a weak D call TRBD1 (5 bases). The CDR3 loop spans 14 amino acids. The germline V and J ends were trimmed by 5 bases and 4 bases, with 14 bases remaining between them. CDR1 is MNHEY, CDR2 SVGEGT, per germline. For the CDR3, the DNA is TGTGCCAGCAGTACCCCCCGGGGGTTCACTGAAGCTTTCTTT. As protein: CASSTPRGFTEAFF.

V gene TRBV19 combines with J gene TRBJ1-5; D possibly corresponds to TRBD1 (5 bases). CDR1 is LNHDA and CDR2 is SQIVND in the germline V gene (reference sequence). Trimming stripped 4 bases from V and 4 bases from J, with 17 bases between. This CDR3 is 16 amino acids long. CDR3 DNA: TGTGCCAGTAGTACGTGGGGCGCCAGACGGAATCAGCCCCAGCATTTT. It codes for CASSTWGARRNQPQHF.

The rearrangement joins TRBV4-1 to TRBJ1-2; D unclear. The CDR3 length is 18 residues. Per germline, CDR1 MGHRA and CDR2 YSYEKL. V lost 0 bases and J 0 bases, leaving 17 bases between the germline ends. The CDR3 region has the DNA TGCGCCAGCAGCCAAGACGTGGCCAGGTTCCCCGCTAACTATGGCTACACCTTC. Its protein product is CASSQDVARFPANYGYTF.

This chain links TRBV28 with TRBJ1-2; D ambiguous. The CDR3 totals 13 residues. Germline assignment: CDR1 MDHEN and CDR2 SYDVKM. V lost 6 bases and J 2 bases, leaving 10 bases between the germline ends. CDR3 region: CASSPRPNYGYTF. For the CDR3, the DNA is TGTGCCAGCAGCCCGAGGCCAAACTATGGCTACACCTTC.

This clone turned up a few times. V usage is TRBV7-9 and J usage is TRBJ2-5, with D perhaps matching TRBD1 (5 bases). V lost 1 base to trimming and J lost 1 base, with 7 bases between them. The CDR3 runs 14 residues. Germline V gene lookup returns CDR1 SEHNR and CDR2 FQNEAQ (reference sequence). CDR3 residues: CASSLVGPQETQYF. The CDR3 nucleotides read TGTGCCAGCAGCTTAGTGGGGCCCCAAGAGACCCAGTACTTC.

This clone was seen a few times. V is TRBV5-4 and J is TRBJ2-3; D is possibly TRBD2 (6 bases). CDR1 and CDR2 from the germline V gene are SGHNT and YYREEE (reference sequence). The CDR3 is made up of 14 amino acids. Between the trimmed V and J ends, which lost 8 bases and 1 base, there was a span of 14 bases. The CDR3 nucleotides read TGTGCCAGTCAGGAGGGAGGAGGCACAGATACGCAGTATTTT. Protein: CASQEGGGTDTQYF. Variable domain in full (rest from reference TRBV5-4 and TRBJ2-3): ETGVTQSPTHLIKTRGQQVTLRCSSQSGHNTVSWYQQALGQGPQFIFQYYREEENGRGNFPPRFSGLQFPNYSSELNVNALELDDSALYLCASQEGGGTDTQYFGPGTRLTVL.

This clone was counted only a few times. The chain joins TRBV6-6 to TRBJ2-6; TRBD1 might be the D (6 bases). Germline CDR1 and CDR2: MNHNY and SVGAGI (reference sequence). The CDR3 totals 15 residues. V was pared by 5 bases and J by 1 base, with 9 bases between. CDR3 sequence: CASSTQGSGANVLTF. DNA of the CDR3: TGTGCCAGCAGTACCCAGGGGTCTGGGGCCAACGTCCTGACTTTC.

Written as DNA, the CDR3 is TGTGCCAGCAGCGTAGGGGACAGGGGCGAAGCTTTCTTT. Its protein is CASSVGDRGEAFF. The chain uses TRBV9 and TRBJ1-1, with TRBD1 matching over 10 bases. After removal of 0 bases from V and 8 bases from J, the junction contained 1 base not matched to a gene. Germline CDR1 reads SGDLS; CDR2 reads YYNGEE. The length of the CDR3 is 13 residues.

This chain links TRBV5-8 with TRBJ2-2; D possibly corresponds to TRBD1 (5 bases). CDR3 length equals 18 residues. The ends were cut back, 3 bases at V and 2 bases at J, with 20 bases in the middle. Germline values: CDR1 SGHTS, CDR2 YDEGEE. The CDR3 is CASSWGTGFNVNTGELFF. In DNA form, the CDR3 reads TGTGCCAGCAGCTGGGGAACAGGTTTTAACGTAAACACCGGGGAGCTGTTTTTT.

J is TRBJ1-6 and V is TRBV4-3, with 8 bases that match TRBD1. CDR1 and CDR2 (germline): LGHNA, YSLEER. The CDR3 has 17 amino acids. Trimming cost V 1 base and J 8 bases; bases outside gene matches: 10. Here the CDR3 reads CASSQGAGGAEDSPLHF. CDR3 bases: TGCGCCAGCAGCCAAGGGGCAGGGGGCGCTGAGGATTCACCCCTCCACTTT.

The genes are TRBV19 and TRBJ1-2; D is uncertain. V was cut by 0 bases and J by 9 bases, with 17 bases left in between. This CDR3 region has 15 residues. Per the germline V gene, CDR1 is LNHDA and CDR2 is SQIVND (reference sequence). CDR3 nucleotides: TGTGCCAGTAGTATAGATCTATCCCGGGTTTGGAGCTACACCTTC. It encodes CASSIDLSRVWSYTF.

The table lists this clone with a few counts. The junction differs from germline at one of its ends, possibly a read error. The J gene is TRBJ2-2, the V gene TRBV7-7, with a weak D call TRBD2 (6 bases). Germline CDR1 reads SSHAT; CDR2 reads FNYEAQ (reference sequence). The length of the CDR3 is 15 residues. CDR3 sequence reads: CASSLEGGAGGELFF. CDR3 bases: TGTGCTAGCAGCTTAGAGGGAGGAGCGGGCGGGGAGCTGTTTTTT.

The J gene is TRBJ1-1, the V gene TRBV12-3 or TRBV12-4; D might be TRBD1 (5 bases). This CDR3 comprises 13 residues. Trimming took 2 bases from V and 4 from J, leaving 8 bases between them. CDR3: CASSLRGGTEAFF. The CDR3 DNA is TGTGCCAGCAGTTTAAGGGGCGGCACTGAAGCTTTCTTT.

This clone has only one observation. The chain carries TRBV19 and TRBJ1-1, with a possible D match to TRBD1 (5 bases). Germline CDR1 and CDR2: LNHDA and SQIVND (reference sequence). V lost 7 bases and J lost 8, with 17 bases in between. The CDR3 extends over 13 amino acids. The CDR3 DNA reads TGTGCCAGTACCTGGCAGGGTGGAGAAGAAGCTTTCTTT. Residues: CASTWQGGEEAFF.

V and J are TRBV27 and TRBJ1-1; TRBD1 matches 8 bases. V was pared by 6 bases and J by 3 bases, with 12 bases of the junction left unmatched. CDR1 MNHEY and CDR2 SMNVEV come from the germline V gene (reference sequence). The CDR3 contains 16 residues. The CDR3 here is CASSPDRATAHTEAFF. CDR3 sequence (DNA): TGTGCCAGCAGCCCGGACAGGGCTACAGCGCACACTGAAGCTTTCTTT.

Here the CDR3 DNA reads TGTGCCAGCAGTTATGAGGGGGCGAGTAGGGCCAACGTCCTGACTTTC. It yields the protein CASSYEGASRANVLTF. This chain links TRBV27 with TRBJ2-6; 7 positions agree with TRBD1. Unmatched junction bases numbered 8, after V lost 4 bases and J lost 5 bases. The CDR3 is made up of 16 amino acids. CDR1 is MNHEY, CDR2 SMNVEV, per germline (reference sequence). Full variable domain (outside the CDR3, taken from reference TRBV27 and TRBJ2-6): EAQVTQNPRYLITVTGKKLTVTCSQNMNHEYMSWYRQDPGLGLRQIYYSMNVEVTDKGDVPEGYKVSRKEKRNFPLILESPSPNQTSLYFCASSYEGASRANVLTFGAGSRLTVL.

J is TRBJ1-2 and V is TRBV29-1; D is unclear. Per germline, CDR1 SQVTM and CDR2 ANQGSEA. V was trimmed by 0 bases and J by 8 bases, leaving 7 bases between them. CDR3 length equals 11 residues. CDR3 in amino acids: CSVEDRGGYTF. In DNA, the CDR3 is TGCAGCGTTGAAGATAGAGGGGGCTACACCTTC.

The chain has TRBV28 and TRBJ1-6; perhaps TRBD1 as D (5 bases). This CDR3 is 15 amino acids long. The V end was cut by 6 bases, the J end by 10 bases, with 19 bases between. Germline V lookup: CDR1 MDHEN, CDR2 SYDVKM. CDR3 sequence (DNA): TGTGCCAGCAGACCTACTACAGGCTTTCGATCACCCCTCCACTTT. Residues: CASRPTTGFRSPLHF.

The chain joins TRBV27 to TRBJ2-1; the match to TRBD1 covers 10 bases. The trim removed 6 bases at V and 10 bases at J, leaving 12 bases unmatched. The CDR3 runs to 15 residues. Per germline, CDR1 MNHEY and CDR2 SMNVEV (reference sequence). DNA for the CDR3: TGTGCCAGCAGGACTTGGGGACAGGGGACGTGGGAGCAGTTCTTC. This encodes CASRTWGQGTWEQFF.